This paragraph covers one TCR beta chain sequence. Its antigen is unknown. Sequenced with the Oncomine TCR Beta short-read assay was DNA taken from cultured CD4+ T cells. DNA came from CD4+ T cells after culture. From the PCR reads, TCRdb called clonotypes with MiXCR, one entry per CDR3 protein. The sample holds about 9,100 distinct CDR3 sequences, around two fifths seen once. The sample originates from a study of vaccination and CD4 T cells after COVID-19. Points from the study as a whole: The great majority, 304 of 307 vaccine-specific clones, proved spike mono-reactive in convalescent patients.

Germline V lookup: CDR1 MGHDK, CDR2 SYGVNS. Trimming removed 1 base from V and 4 bases from J, with 5 bases in between. The CDR3 consists of 13 residues. Regarding treatment: approximately 10-day PBMC culture with coronavirus spike peptide pools or control peptides (ViraFEST assay). Investigators obtained the unexposed donor's CD4+ T cells before the COVID-19 pandemic (2011-2018). ViraFEST used peptide pools to expand antigen-specific T cells and subsequently sequenced their TCRs. The clonotype originates from a human donor in good health. Sequencing used CD4+ T cells from blood, cultured in vitro. The chain recombines TRBV25-1 with TRBJ1-5; tentative D call: TRBD1 (5 bases). The CDR3 bases are TGTGCCAGCAGTGAATCAGGGAATCAGCCCCAGCATTTT. Protein product: CASSESGNQPQHF.